Below, 11 T cell receptor beta chains from the same sample are listed, as sequenced in a study of T cells in tumors and immune-related adverse events. Sequencing used immunoSEQ multiplex PCR; TCRdb keeps in-frame clones, though not all of them. The sample has about 22,000 clones, around nine tenths seen once. The sequencing here drew on lymph node tissue, taken from a patient treated with anti-PD-1 therapy. These receptor sequences come from a female donor with metastatic renal cell carcinoma.

This CDR3 is CASSTRALNEKLFF. The CDR3 bases are TGTGCCAGCAGCACGAGGGCCCTAAATGAAAAACTGTTTTTT. The chain has TRBV13 and TRBJ1-4, with D unresolved. V was cut by 5 bases and J by 5 bases, with 12 bases left in between. This CDR3 contains 14 residues. Looked up from germline, CDR1 is PRHDT and CDR2 is FYEKMQ (reference sequence).

V usage is TRBV6-1 and J usage is TRBJ1-2; D is uncertain. This CDR3 has 13 residues. The germline V gene encodes CDR1 MNHNS and CDR2 SASEGT. Trimming pared 2 bases from V and 4 bases from J, leaving 8 bases between. CDR3: CASSELPVYGYTF. Here the CDR3 DNA reads TGTGCCAGCAGTGAACTTCCAGTCTATGGCTACACCTTC.

Only one count was recorded for this clone. The chain has TRBV7-2 and TRBJ2-3; 7 bases line up with TRBD2. The trim removed 5 bases at V and 0 bases at J, leaving 11 bases unmatched. CDR3 size: 17 residues. The germline gives CDR1 SGHTA, CDR2 FQGNSA. This CDR3 reads CASSPPGLRGSTDTQYF. CDR3 sequence (DNA): TGTGCCAGCAGCCCTCCGGGGTTGCGGGGGAGCACAGATACGCAGTATTTT. Supplemented by reference TRBV7-2 and TRBJ2-3, the full variable domain reads GAGVSQSPSNKVTEKGKDVELRCDPISGHTALYWYRQSLGQGLEFLIYFQGNSAPDKSGLPSDRFSAERTGGSVSTLTIQRTQQEDSAVYLCASSPPGLRGSTDTQYFGPGTRLTVL.

The chain employs TRBV28 and TRBJ2-3; D not resolved. This CDR3 spans 12 amino acids. The germline V and J ends were trimmed by 2 bases and 6 bases, with 6 bases remaining between them. Germline assignment: CDR1 MDHEN and CDR2 SYDVKM. For the CDR3, the DNA is TGTGCCAGCAGTTTAATCCTGGATACGCAGTATTTT. Translated: CASSLILDTQYF.

The CDR3 is CASKWGTSTDTQYF. The DNA of the CDR3 is TGTGCCAGCAAGTGGGGTACTAGCACAGATACGCAGTATTTT. The chain couples TRBV27 to TRBJ2-3; D not resolved. The CDR3 runs to 14 residues. Germline V gene lookup returns CDR1 MNHEY and CDR2 SMNVEV (reference sequence). V lost 7 bases to trimming and J lost 0 bases, with 11 bases between them.

The table lists this clone with a count of one. The chain carries TRBV5-8 and TRBJ1-4; TRBD1 agrees at 8 bases. Germline V gene sequence: CDR1 SGHTS, CDR2 YDEGEE. The CDR3 contains 16 residues. The V gene end was trimmed by 7 bases and the J gene end by 2 bases; junction bases not matched to a gene: 10. CDR3 bases: TGTGCCAGCGGACAGGGTTTCCTTGGTACTAATGAAAAACTGTTTTTT. Its translation is CASGQGFLGTNEKLFF.

The chain is built from TRBV6-5 and TRBJ1-1; TRBD1 matches at 9 bases. From germline, CDR1 is MNHEY and CDR2 SVGAGI. V was pared by 0 bases and J by 9 bases, with 5 bases of the junction left unmatched. The CDR3 is made up of 14 amino acids. The CDR3 loop reads CASSYSGQGRQAFF. The CDR3 DNA is TGTGCCAGCAGTTACTCGGGACAGGGACGTCAAGCTTTCTTT.

This clone appeared once. The chain has TRBV30 and TRBJ1-3; TRBD1 might be the D (6 bases). The CDR3 runs to 15 residues. Germline V lookup: CDR1 GTSNPN, CDR2 SVGIG (reference sequence). The ends were cut back, 5 bases at V and 0 bases at J, with 14 bases in the middle. In nucleotides, the CDR3 is TGTGCCTGGGGGAGGGGGGCGATCTCTGGAAACACCATATATTTT. Protein sequence: CAWGRGAISGNTIYF.

The J gene is TRBJ2-3, the V gene TRBV9, with TRBD2 matching over 14 bases. The germline V gene encodes CDR1 SGDLS and CDR2 YYNGEE. The CDR3 is 15 residues long. The V segment lost 3 bases and the J segment 8 bases; nucleotides outside the gene matches: 5. CDR3 residues: CASSALGLAGVTQYF. DNA of the CDR3: TGTGCCAGCAGCGCCTTGGGACTAGCGGGAGTTACGCAGTATTTT.

The rearrangement uses TRBV5-4 and TRBJ2-1, with 13 bases matching TRBD2. V was pared by 4 bases and J by 5 bases, with 3 bases of the junction left unmatched. The germline V gene encodes CDR1 SGHNT and CDR2 YYREEE (reference sequence). CDR3 length: 15 residues. DNA for the CDR3: TGTGCCAGCAGCCCCGGGACTAGCGGGAACAATGAGCAGTTCTTC. It specifies CASSPGTSGNNEQFF.

The V and J genes are TRBV19 and TRBJ2-7, with 10 bases aligning to TRBD1. Germline V gene lookup returns CDR1 LNHDA and CDR2 SQIVND (reference sequence). V shed 11 bases and J 6 bases; nucleotides not matched to a gene: 13. This CDR3 contains 14 residues. The DNA for the CDR3 is TGTGCCTCAGCCGGCGGGACAGGGGTTGGCGAGCAGTACTTC. Encoded protein: CASAGGTGVGEQYF.